The source of this T cell receptor (beta chain) is a study of blood T cell repertoires in COVID-19. On the study more broadly: The cDNA or gDNA used as material had been derived from T cells, B-cell-depleted T cells, or PBMCs.

Study processing details: Amplified reference gene primers provided the basis for estimating nucleated cell counts. Some clones are missing from TCRdb's copy, which holds only in-frame ones; the method was immunoSEQ multiplex PCR. For V, J and clone size, that table is used; D and trimming come from the DNA. This sample has about 170,000 clones, with roughly 70% found just once. V was shortened by 2 bases and J by 6 bases, with 13 bases between the two germline ends. Germline V lookup: CDR1 SGHAT, CDR2 FQNNGV. The CDR3 is made up of 15 amino acids. The clonotype comes from a woman aged 80 or over with acute or convalescent COVID-19. The chain combines TRBV11-2 with TRBJ1-4; no definite D call. Sequenced: peripheral blood. The CDR3 sequence: CASSLLHEAYEKLFF. DNA of the CDR3: TGTGCCAGCAGCTTACTGCACGAGGCTTATGAAAAACTGTTTTTT.